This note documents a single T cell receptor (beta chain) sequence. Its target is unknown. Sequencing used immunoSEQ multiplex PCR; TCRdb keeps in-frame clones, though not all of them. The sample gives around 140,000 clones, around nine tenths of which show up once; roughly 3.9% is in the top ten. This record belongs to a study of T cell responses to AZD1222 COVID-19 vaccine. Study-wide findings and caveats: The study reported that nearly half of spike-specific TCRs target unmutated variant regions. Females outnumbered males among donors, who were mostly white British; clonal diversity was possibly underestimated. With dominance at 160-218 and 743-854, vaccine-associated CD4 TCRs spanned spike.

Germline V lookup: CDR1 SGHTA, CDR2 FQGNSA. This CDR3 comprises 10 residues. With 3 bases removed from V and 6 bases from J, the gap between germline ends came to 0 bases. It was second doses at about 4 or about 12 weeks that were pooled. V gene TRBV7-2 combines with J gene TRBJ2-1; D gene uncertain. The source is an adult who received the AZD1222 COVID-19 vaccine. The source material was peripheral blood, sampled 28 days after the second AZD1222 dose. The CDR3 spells CASSFNEQFF. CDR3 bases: TGTGCCAGCAGCTTCAATGAGCAGTTCTTC.